The 21 T cell receptor beta chains presented below share a single source sample, sequenced in a study of control samples from healthy donors and cancer patients. Sequencing was performed with immunoSEQ multiplex PCR; in TCRdb, only in-frame clones are kept and a portion is missing. The table shows roughly 55,000 clones, with 88% occurring only once. Specimen: blood. The receptors shown here come from a man aged 45-65 years in good health.

This clone was seen once. The chain joins TRBV28 to TRBJ2-7; tentatively, D is TRBD1 (8 bases). The CDR3 runs 14 residues. Trimming took 8 bases from V and 7 from J, leaving 21 bases between them. Germline V gives CDR1 MDHEN, CDR2 SYDVKM. The CDR3 sequence: CASGRETGAWEQYF. CDR3 in DNA: TGTGCCAGCGGGAGGGAGACAGGGGCATGGGAGCAGTACTTC.

The chain carries TRBV3-1 (or the pseudogene TRBV3-2) and TRBJ2-7; D is perhaps TRBD1 (6 bases). V lost 4 bases to trimming and J lost 0 bases, with 10 bases between them. There are 14 residues in the CDR3. Germline CDR1 is LGHDT and CDR2 is YNNKEL (reference sequence). CDR3 residues: CASSPTGISYEQYF. The CDR3 DNA is TGTGCCAGCAGCCCCACAGGGATCTCCTACGAGCAGTACTTC.

The V gene is TRBV5-4, the J gene TRBJ2-4, with a weak D call TRBD2 (6 bases). CDR3 length: 16 amino acids. Germline V lookup: CDR1 SGHNT, CDR2 YYREEE (reference sequence). V lost 0 bases and J lost 0, with 10 bases in between. CDR3 sequence reads: CASSLGGDLAKNIQYF. CDR3 DNA sequence: TGTGCCAGCAGCTTGGGGGGGGATCTAGCCAAAAACATTCAGTACTTC.

Worth noting for this clone: In the same sample, other DNA sequences code for this CDR3. The chain couples TRBV6-5 to TRBJ2-7; D perhaps matches TRBD1 (6 bases). This CDR3 is 16 amino acids long. Trimming cost V 0 bases and J 4 bases, with 16 bases left between them. Germline V gene data show CDR1 as MNHEY and CDR2 as SVGAGI. The CDR3 loop is CASSYSRPERGYEQYF. As DNA, the CDR3 is TGTGCCAGCAGTTACTCGCGGCCCGAAAGGGGGTACGAGCAGTACTTC.

This chain joins TRBV9 and TRBJ2-1; D could derive from TRBD1 or TRBD2 (5 bases each). The length of the CDR3 is 16 residues. Germline CDR1 is SGDLS and CDR2 is YYNGEE. V lost 0 bases, J lost 1 base, and 11 bases lay in between. CDR3 nucleotide sequence: TGTGCCAGCAGCGTAGCGGGGCGGGCTTCCTACAATGAGCAGTTCTTC. Amino acid sequence: CASSVAGRASYNEQFF.

The rearrangement links TRBV11-3 to TRBJ2-2; possible D gene TRBD1, 5 bases. The V gene's germline CDR1 is SGHNT and CDR2 YENEEA. The CDR3 is made up of 16 amino acids. V gave up 0 bases and J gave up 6 bases, with 14 bases separating them. DNA for the CDR3: TGTGCCAGCAGCTTAGATGGAGACAGCTTTCCCGGGGAGCTGTTTTTT. Translated, it gives CASSLDGDSFPGELFF.

This chain links TRBV12-3 or TRBV12-4 with TRBJ1-2; no definite D call. V lost 4 bases and J lost 7, with 10 bases in between. This CDR3 comprises 12 residues. CDR3 nucleotides: TGTGCCAGCAGTTACGATCGGGGTGGCTACACCTTC. Translating it yields CASSYDRGGYTF.

The chain joins TRBV6-5 to TRBJ2-7, with D unclear. The V end was cut by 1 base, the J end by 1 base, with 8 bases between. This CDR3 comprises 14 residues. Germline-derived CDR1 and CDR2 are MNHEY and SVGAGI. The CDR3 DNA follows: TGTGCCAGCAGTTACTACGGCGGATCCTACGAGCAGTACTTC. This sequence encodes CASSYYGGSYEQYF.

The CDR3 nucleotides read TGCGCCAGCAAGGCCGGGACAGGGGAATCACCCCTCCACTTT. Amino acid sequence: CASKAGTGESPLHF. The V gene is TRBV5-1, the J gene TRBJ1-6; TRBD1 agrees at 10 bases. CDR1 and CDR2 from the germline V gene are SGHRS and YFSETQ. Unmatched junction bases numbered 7, after V lost 6 bases and J lost 10 bases. The CDR3 runs 14 residues.

V and J are TRBV27 and TRBJ1-1; D remains unclear. The germline V gene has CDR1 MNHEY and CDR2 SMNVEV (reference sequence). Trimming left V 2 bases short and J 1 base short, with 5 bases between. CDR3 size: 13 residues. The CDR3: CASSLERNTEAFF. DNA for the CDR3: TGTGCCAGCAGTTTAGAGAGGAACACTGAAGCTTTCTTT.

The chain carries TRBV4-1 and TRBJ2-7; no clear D. V was cut by 0 bases and J by 7 bases, with 13 bases left in between. CDR3 length: 14 amino acids. Germline loops: CDR1 MGHRA, CDR2 YSYEKL. The CDR3 DNA follows: TGCGCCAGCAGCCAAGATCGCAGCCGTTGGGAGCAGTACTTC. It codes for CASSQDRSRWEQYF.

The chain couples TRBV11-3 to TRBJ2-7, with D tentatively TRBD2 (6 bases). The V and J ends lost 0 bases and 4 bases respectively, with 16 bases between them. The germline V gene encodes CDR1 SGHNT and CDR2 YENEEA. The CDR3 spans 16 residues. As DNA, the CDR3 is TGTGCCAGCAGCTTAGAACAGAGCCGGGGGAGATACGAGCAGTACTTC. Translation gives CASSLEQSRGRYEQYF.

In its sample, this clone was seen a few times. V is TRBV19 and J is TRBJ1-1; D is unresolved. The CDR3 sequence is 14 residues long. V shed 5 bases and J shed 5 bases, with 15 bases lying between them. CDR1 and CDR2 (germline): LNHDA, SQIVND (reference sequence). The CDR3 is CASSLGQMGTEAFF. Here the CDR3 DNA reads TGTGCCAGTAGTCTCGGGCAGATGGGGACTGAAGCTTTCTTT.

The chain couples TRBV13 to TRBJ2-7, with 7 bases identical to TRBD1. CDR1 and CDR2 (germline): PRHDT, FYEKMQ (reference sequence). There are 13 residues in the CDR3. J gave up 4 bases and V 3 bases, and 3 bases lay outside the gene matches. CDR3 loop: CASSLGQLYEQYF. CDR3 sequence (DNA): TGTGCCAGCAGCTTGGGACAGCTTTACGAGCAGTACTTC.

The chain uses TRBV10-3 and TRBJ2-7; 7 bases fit TRBD1. This CDR3 is built from 14 residues. Germline CDR1 and CDR2: ENHRY and SYGVKD. The ends lost 10 bases at V and 3 bases at J; junction bases unmatched: 12. The CDR3 sequence: CATSAQGENYEQYF. Here the CDR3 DNA reads TGTGCCACCAGCGCGCAGGGGGAAAACTACGAGCAGTACTTC.

This clone appeared once. The chain combines TRBV28 with TRBJ2-1; D unresolved. Germline V gives CDR1 MDHEN, CDR2 SYDVKM. Trimming stripped 5 bases from V and 2 bases from J, with 10 bases between. The CDR3 totals 14 residues. In DNA form, the CDR3 reads TGTGCCAGCAGTCCCCAAGGAGCCTACAATGAGCAGTTCTTC. Protein: CASSPQGAYNEQFF. The entire variable domain, with the rest obtained from reference TRBV28 and TRBJ2-1, is as follows: DVKVTQSSRYLVKRTGEKVFLECVQDMDHENMFWYRQDPGLGLRLIYFSYDVKMKEKGDIPEGYSVSREKKERFSLILESASTNQTSMYLCASSPQGAYNEQFFGPGTRLTVL.

The rearrangement links TRBV2 to TRBJ1-5; D is ambiguous. The germline V gene has CDR1 SNHLY and CDR2 FYNNEI. Trimming shortened V by 5 bases and J by 0 bases, and 8 bases separated the two germline ends. The CDR3 runs 14 residues. In DNA form, the CDR3 reads TGTGCCAGCAGTTTTTCCCCTAGCAATCAGCCCCAGCATTTT. This gives the protein CASSFSPSNQPQHF.

This chain connects TRBV28 to TRBJ2-1, with TRBD2 matching over 13 bases. Unmatched junction bases numbered 3, after V lost 4 bases and J lost 0 bases. Per the germline V gene, CDR1 is MDHEN and CDR2 is SYDVKM. The CDR3 runs 17 residues. This CDR3 is CASSWGLAGFSYNEQFF. CDR3 in DNA: TGTGCCAGCAGTTGGGGACTAGCGGGATTCTCCTACAATGAGCAGTTCTTC.

The chain links TRBV6-5 to TRBJ1-3; D remains unclear. The CDR3 runs to 15 residues. Germline lookup yields CDR1 MNHEY and CDR2 SVGAGI. V was pared by 0 bases and J by 3 bases, with 9 bases between. For the CDR3, the DNA is TGTGCCAGCAGTTACTCGGGGTTTGATGGAAACACCATATATTTT. Translation: CASSYSGFDGNTIYF.

The CDR3 nucleotides read TGTGCCAGCAGCCCGACTATGGGGTACGCCCAGTACTTC. Translated, it gives CASSPTMGYAQYF. The chain couples TRBV3-1 (or the pseudogene TRBV3-2) to TRBJ2-5; TRBD2 is a possible D gene (5 bases). The CDR3 runs to 13 residues. Germline values: CDR1 LGHDT, CDR2 YNNKEL (reference sequence). V shed 4 bases and J shed 9 bases, with 15 bases lying between them.

The chain uses TRBV6-6 and TRBJ2-7, with a tentative D call TRBD2 (5 bases). Germline V gene sequence: CDR1 MNHNY, CDR2 SVGAGI (reference sequence). V lost 6 bases, J lost 6 bases, and 24 bases lay in between. The CDR3 contains 16 residues. The CDR3 here is CASRPPTRMTGSEQYF. CDR3 DNA sequence: TGTGCCAGCAGACCACCGACACGAATGACGGGAAGCGAGCAGTACTTC.